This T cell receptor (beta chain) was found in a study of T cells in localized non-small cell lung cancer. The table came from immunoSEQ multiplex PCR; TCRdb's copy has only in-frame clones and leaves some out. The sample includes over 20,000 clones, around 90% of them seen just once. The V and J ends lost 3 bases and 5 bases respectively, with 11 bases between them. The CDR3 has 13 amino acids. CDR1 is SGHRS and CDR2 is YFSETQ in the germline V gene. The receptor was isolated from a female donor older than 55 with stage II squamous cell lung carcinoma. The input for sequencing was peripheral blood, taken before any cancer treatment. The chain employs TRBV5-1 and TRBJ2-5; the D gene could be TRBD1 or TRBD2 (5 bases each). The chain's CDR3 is CASSYDEGETQYF. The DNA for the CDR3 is TGCGCCAGCAGCTATGACGAGGGGGAGACCCAGTACTTC.